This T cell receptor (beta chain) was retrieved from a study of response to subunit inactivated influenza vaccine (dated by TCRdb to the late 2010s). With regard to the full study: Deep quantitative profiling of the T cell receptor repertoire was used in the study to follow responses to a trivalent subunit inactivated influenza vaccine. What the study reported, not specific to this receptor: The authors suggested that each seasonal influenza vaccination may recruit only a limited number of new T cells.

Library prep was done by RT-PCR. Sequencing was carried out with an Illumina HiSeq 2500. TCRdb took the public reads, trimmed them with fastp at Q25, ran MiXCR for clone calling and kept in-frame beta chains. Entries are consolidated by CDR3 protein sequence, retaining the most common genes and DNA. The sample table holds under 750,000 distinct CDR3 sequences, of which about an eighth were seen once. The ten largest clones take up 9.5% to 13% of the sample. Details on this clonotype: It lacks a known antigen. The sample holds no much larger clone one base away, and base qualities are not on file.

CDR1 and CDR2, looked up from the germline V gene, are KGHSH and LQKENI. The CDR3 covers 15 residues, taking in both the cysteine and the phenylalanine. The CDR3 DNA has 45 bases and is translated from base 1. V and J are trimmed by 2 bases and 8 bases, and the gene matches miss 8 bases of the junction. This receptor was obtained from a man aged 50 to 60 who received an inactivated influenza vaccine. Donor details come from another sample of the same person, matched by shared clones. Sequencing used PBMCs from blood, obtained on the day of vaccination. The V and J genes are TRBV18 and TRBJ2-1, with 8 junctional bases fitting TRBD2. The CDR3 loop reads CASSPWARGLDEQFF. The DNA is TGTGCCAGCTCACCATGGGCTAGGGGACTAGATGAGCAGTTCTTC.